This T cell receptor beta chain was documented in a study of OX40 agonist ivuxolimab in advanced cancers. The assay was immunoSEQ multiplex PCR, and TCRdb's table has in-frame clones only and misses some. The sample holds roughly 50,000 clones, approximately 90% seen once. The sequence was obtained from an adult with an advanced solid tumor such as melanoma, head and neck, liver or kidney cancer. The input for sequencing was CD4+ or CD8+ T cells sorted from blood, taken in a trial of the OX40 agonist ivuxolimab.

Written as DNA, the CDR3 is TGTGCCTGGAGGGTCCCCGCAGGCGGTGACTATGGCTACACCTTC. Translation: CAWRVPAGGDYGYTF. The chain employs TRBV30 and TRBJ1-2; D not certain. Per germline, CDR1 GTSNPN and CDR2 SVGIG (reference sequence). This CDR3 comprises 15 residues. Trimming removed 3 bases from V and 3 bases from J, with 17 bases in between.